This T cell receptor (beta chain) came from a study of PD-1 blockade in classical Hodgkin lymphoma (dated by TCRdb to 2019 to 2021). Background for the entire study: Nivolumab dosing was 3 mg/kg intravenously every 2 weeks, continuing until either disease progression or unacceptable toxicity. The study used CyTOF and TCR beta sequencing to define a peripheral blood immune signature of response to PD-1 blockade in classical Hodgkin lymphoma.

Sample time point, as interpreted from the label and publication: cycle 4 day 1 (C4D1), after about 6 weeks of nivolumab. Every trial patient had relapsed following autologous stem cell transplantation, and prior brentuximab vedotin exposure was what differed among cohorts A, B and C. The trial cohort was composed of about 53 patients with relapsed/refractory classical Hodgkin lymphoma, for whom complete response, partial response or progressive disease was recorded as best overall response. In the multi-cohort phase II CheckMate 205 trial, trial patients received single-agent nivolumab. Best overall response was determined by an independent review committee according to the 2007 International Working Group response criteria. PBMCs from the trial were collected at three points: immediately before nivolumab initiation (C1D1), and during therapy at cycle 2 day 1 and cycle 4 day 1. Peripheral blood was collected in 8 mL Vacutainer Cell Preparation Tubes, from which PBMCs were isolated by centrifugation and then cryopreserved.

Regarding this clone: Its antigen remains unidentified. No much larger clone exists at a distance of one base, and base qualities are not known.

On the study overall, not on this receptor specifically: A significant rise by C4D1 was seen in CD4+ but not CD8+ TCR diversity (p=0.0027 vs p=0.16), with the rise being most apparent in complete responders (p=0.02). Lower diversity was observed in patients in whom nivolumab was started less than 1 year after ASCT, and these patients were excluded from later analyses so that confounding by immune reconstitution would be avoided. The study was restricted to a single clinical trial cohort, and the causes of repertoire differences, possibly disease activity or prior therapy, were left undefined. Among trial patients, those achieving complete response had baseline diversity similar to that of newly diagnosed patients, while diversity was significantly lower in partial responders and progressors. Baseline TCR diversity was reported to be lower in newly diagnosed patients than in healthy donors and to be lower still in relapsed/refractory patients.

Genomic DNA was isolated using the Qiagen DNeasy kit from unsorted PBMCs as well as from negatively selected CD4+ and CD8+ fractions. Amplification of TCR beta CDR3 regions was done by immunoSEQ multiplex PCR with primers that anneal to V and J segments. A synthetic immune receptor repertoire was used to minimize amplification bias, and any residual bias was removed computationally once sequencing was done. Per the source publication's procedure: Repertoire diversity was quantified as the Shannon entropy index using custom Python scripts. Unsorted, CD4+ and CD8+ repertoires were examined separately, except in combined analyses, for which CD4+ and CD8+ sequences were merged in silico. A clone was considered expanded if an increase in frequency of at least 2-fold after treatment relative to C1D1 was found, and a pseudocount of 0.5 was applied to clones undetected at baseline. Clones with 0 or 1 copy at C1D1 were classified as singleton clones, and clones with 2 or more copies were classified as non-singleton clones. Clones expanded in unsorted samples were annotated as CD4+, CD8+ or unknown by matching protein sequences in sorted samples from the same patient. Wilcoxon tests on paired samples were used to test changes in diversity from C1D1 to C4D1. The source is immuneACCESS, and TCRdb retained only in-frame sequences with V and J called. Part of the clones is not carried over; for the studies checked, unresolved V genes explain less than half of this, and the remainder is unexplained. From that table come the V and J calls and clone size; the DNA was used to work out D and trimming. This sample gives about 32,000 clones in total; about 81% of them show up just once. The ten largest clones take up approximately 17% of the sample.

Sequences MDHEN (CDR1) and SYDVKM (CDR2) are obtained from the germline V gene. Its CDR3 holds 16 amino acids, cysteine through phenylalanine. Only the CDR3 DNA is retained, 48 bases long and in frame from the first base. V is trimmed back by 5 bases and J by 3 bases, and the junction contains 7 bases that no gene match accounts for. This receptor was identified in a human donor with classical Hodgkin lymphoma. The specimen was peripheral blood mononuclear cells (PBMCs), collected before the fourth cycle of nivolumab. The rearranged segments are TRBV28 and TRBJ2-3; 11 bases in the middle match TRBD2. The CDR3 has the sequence CASSPLAGVGTDTQYF. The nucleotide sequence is TGTGCCAGCAGTCCACTAGCGGGAGTGGGAACAGATACGCAGTATTTT.